The rows below give T cell receptor beta chains drawn from one sample of a study of T-cell memory formation after mild COVID-19. MiXCR, applied by TCRdb to the 5' RACE reads, yields one record per CDR3 protein. The sample carries some 250,000 distinct CDR3 sequences, over 9% recorded once. The sequenced sample was PBMCs or a T cell subset sorted from them (not recorded which). These receptors all come from a man between 18 and 29 years old who had mild COVID-19 (a few samples of this study predate the infection). Cell type and time point are not known. Each CDR3 is given with its conserved first and last residue. Fields, in order: D gene, V gene, J gene, clone size, CDR3 DNA, CDR3 protein. The D gene is left open where the match is weak. Clone size appears in some rows only: once, few, many, or a class for an expanded clone.

-	TRBV6-1	TRBJ1-1	few	TGTGCCAGCAGGATGACAGCGGCGGGAGCTTTCTTT	CASRMTAAGAFF
-	TRBV6-2/TRBV6-3	TRBJ1-5	many	TGTGCCAGCGGTCTGAATCAGCCCCAGCATTTT	CASGLNQPQHF
-	TRBV5-4	TRBJ1-2	-	TGTGCCAGCAGCTTGGCGGCCCAACTTAATAACTATGGCTACACCTTC	CASSLAAQLNNYGYTF
TRBD1	TRBV20-1	TRBJ1-4	few	TGCAGTGCCGGACAGGGTTTGTCGGGTGAAAAACTGTTTTTT	CSAGQGLSGEKLFF
-	TRBV18	TRBJ2-7	many	TGTGCCAGCTCACCATCGCTAGGGCAGGGAGGCTACGAGCAGTACTTC	CASSPSLGQGGYEQYF
-	TRBV10-1	TRBJ2-3	-	TGCGCCAGCAGTGATCGAACAGATACGCAGTATTTT	CASSDRTDTQYF
-	TRBV19	TRBJ1-6	-	TGTGCCAGTAGATATGGCGGACGGCCCCTCCACTTT	CASRYGGRPLHF
TRBD2	TRBV4-3	TRBJ2-5	many	TGCGCCAGCAGCCAAGAGTGGACTAGCGGGGGGCAAGAGACCCAGTACTTC	CASSQEWTSGGQETQYF
-	TRBV20-1	TRBJ2-2	-	TGCAGTGCTCCGGGCCGAGGCGGGGAGCTGTTTTTT	CSAPGRGGELFF
-	TRBV11-3	TRBJ2-3	-	TGTGCCAGCAGCTTAGCCGGGGGGCCCGTCGCAGATACGCAGTATTTT	CASSLAGGPVADTQYF
TRBD2	TRBV4-2	TRBJ2-1	few	TGTGCCAGCAGCCAAGATCGTAGCGGGGGGTACAATGAGCAGTTCTTC	CASSQDRSGGYNEQFF
-	TRBV12-3/TRBV12-4	TRBJ1-1	few	TGTGCCAGCTCCGCTCCCCCGGCGAACACTGAAGCTTTCTTT	CASSAPPANTEAFF
-	TRBV20-1	TRBJ1-5	few	TGCAGTGCTAGTCGGGACCTACGACCTAATAGCAATCAGCCCCAGCATTTT	CSASRDLRPNSNQPQHF
-	TRBV6-5	TRBJ1-5	-	TGTGCCAGCTCGGGACGGGCTAATCAGCCCCAGCATTTT	CASSGRANQPQHF
-	TRBV10-2	TRBJ2-7	-	TGCGCCAGCATAGGATATGGCGGATATTACGAGCAGTACTTC	CASIGYGGYYEQYF
-	TRBV7-6	TRBJ1-1	few	TGTGCCAGCAGCCCGCGCGTGGACACTGAAGCTTTCTTT	CASSPRVDTEAFF
TRBD1	TRBV19	TRBJ1-5	few	TGTGCCAGTAGTATAACAGGGGGGATCAATCAGCCCCAGCATTTT	CASSITGGINQPQHF
TRBD1	TRBV2	TRBJ1-1	-	TGTGCCAACAGTGGCAGACAGGGTAGCAATGAAGCTTTCTTT	CANSGRQGSNEAFF
-	TRBV7-6	TRBJ2-7	-	TGTGCCAGCAGCTTATCGGAAACCTACGAGCAGTACTTC	CASSLSETYEQYF
-	TRBV2	TRBJ2-7	few	TGTGCCAGCAGTGAAATAAGACTCTCGAACGAGCAGTACTTC	CASSEIRLSNEQYF
TRBD2	TRBV7-3	TRBJ2-1	-	TGTGCCAGCAGCTTATGGAGCGGGGGGAACTACAATGAGCAGTTCTTC	CASSLWSGGNYNEQFF
-	TRBV7-9	TRBJ1-1	many	TGTGCCAGCAGCTTAGAACAGAACACTGAAGCTTTCTTT	CASSLEQNTEAFF
-	TRBV20-1	TRBJ1-2	few	TGCAGTGCTCGCCTGGTAGGGGGCTATGGCTACACCTTC	CSARLVGGYGYTF
-	TRBV6-2/TRBV6-3	TRBJ2-2	-	TGTGCCAGCAGACCGAAGGATCAATTAGGTGGGGAGCTGTTTTTT	CASRPKDQLGGELFF
TRBD2	TRBV7-2	TRBJ2-4	-	TGTGCCAGCAGCTTAGGGGGGGGACCAAACATTCAGTACTTC	CASSLGGGPNIQYF
TRBD2	TRBV4-1	TRBJ2-3	few	TGCGCCAGCAGCCTTGGAACCGGGACTAGCGCGACAGATACGCAGTATTTT	CASSLGTGTSATDTQYF
-	TRBV4-3	TRBJ1-5	few	TGCGCCAGCAGCGCCGTGGCAGGGCCCAATCAGCCCCAGCATTTT	CASSAVAGPNQPQHF
-	TRBV18	TRBJ2-1	-	TGTGCCAGCACTCAATACGTACGGTCTCAAGTGAATGAGCAGTTCTTC	CASTQYVRSQVNEQFF
-	TRBV23-1	TRBJ2-2	-	TGCGCCAGCAGTCTTCGCGGTTTAGGGTTCACCGGGGAGCTGTTTTTT	CASSLRGLGFTGELFF
TRBD1	TRBV4-1	TRBJ1-5	few	TGCGCCAGCAGCCAAGGGCGGCCGGGACAGGGTTTGAAGCCCCAGCATTTT	CASSQGRPGQGLKPQHF
-	TRBV11-2	TRBJ2-6	few	TGTGCCAGCAGCTTAAACCCGGGACAGGCCAACGTCCTGACTTTC	CASSLNPGQANVLTF
TRBD1	TRBV4-1	TRBJ2-3	-	TGCGCCAGCAGCCACCTGGACAGGGTCACAGATACGCAGTATTTT	CASSHLDRVTDTQYF
-	TRBV11-2	TRBJ2-3	few	TGTGCCAGCAGCTCCTGGGAGCGGGATACGCAGTATTTT	CASSSWERDTQYF
TRBD1	TRBV5-1	TRBJ2-7	-	TGCGCCAGCAGCTTGGCCGGGACAGGGGACTACGAGCAGTACTTC	CASSLAGTGDYEQYF
-	TRBV4-3	TRBJ2-7	-	TGCGCCAGCAGCCAAGATCCGGGACGGTCTTTCTACGAGCAGTACTTC	CASSQDPGRSFYEQYF
-	TRBV5-1	TRBJ1-1	few	TGCGCCAGCAGCTTGGGATCCAGGGACGAACCCACTGAAGCTTTCTTT	CASSLGSRDEPTEAFF
-	TRBV29-1	TRBJ2-3	-	TGCAGCGTTGAAGGGGGGGAGGCAGATACGCAGTATTTT	CSVEGGEADTQYF
-	TRBV7-9	TRBJ2-3	-	TGTGCCAGCAGGCCCCGCAGGGCTTGGGCAGCAGACACAGATACGCAGTATTTT	CASRPRRAWAADTDTQYF
TRBD1	TRBV12-3/TRBV12-4	TRBJ1-3	few	TGTGCCAGCGGGACAGGGAAAAGCCAGCGAAACACCATATATTTT	CASGTGKSQRNTIYF
TRBD1	TRBV27	TRBJ2-3	few	TGTGCCAGCAGTCCATGGACAGGGGAACCAGATACGCAGTATTTT	CASSPWTGEPDTQYF
-	TRBV12-3/TRBV12-4	TRBJ2-2	-	TGTGCCAGCAGTTTGGGAAACAGGGCCAACGGGGAGCTGTTTTTT	CASSLGNRANGELFF
TRBD2	TRBV7-9	TRBJ2-7	many	TGTGCCAGCAGCAGCGGGACCCCCTACGAGCAGTACTTC	CASSSGTPYEQYF
-	TRBV7-2	TRBJ2-3	-	TGTGCCAGCAGCGCTGACAGGAGAGGGGATACGCAGTATTTT	CASSADRRGDTQYF